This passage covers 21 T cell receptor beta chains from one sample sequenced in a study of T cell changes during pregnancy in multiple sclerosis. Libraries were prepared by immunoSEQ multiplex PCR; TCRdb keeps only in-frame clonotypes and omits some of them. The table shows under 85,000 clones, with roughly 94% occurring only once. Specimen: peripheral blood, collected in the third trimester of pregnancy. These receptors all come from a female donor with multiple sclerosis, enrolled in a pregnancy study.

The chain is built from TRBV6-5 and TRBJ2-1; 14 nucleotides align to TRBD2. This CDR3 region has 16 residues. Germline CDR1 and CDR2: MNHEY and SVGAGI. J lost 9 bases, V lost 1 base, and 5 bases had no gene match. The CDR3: CASSYLTSGGDGEQFF. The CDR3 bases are TGTGCCAGCAGTTACTTGACTAGCGGGGGGGATGGTGAGCAGTTCTTC.

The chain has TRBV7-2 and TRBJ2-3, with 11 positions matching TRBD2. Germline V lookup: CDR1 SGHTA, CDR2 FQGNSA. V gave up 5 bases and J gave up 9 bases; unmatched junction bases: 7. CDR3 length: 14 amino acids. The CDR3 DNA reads TGTGCCAGCAGCACTACTAGCGGGGGAATGACGCAGTATTTT. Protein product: CASSTTSGGMTQYF. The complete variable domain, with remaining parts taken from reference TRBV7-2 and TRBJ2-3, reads GAGVSQSPSNKVTEKGKDVELRCDPISGHTALYWYRQSLGQGLEFLIYFQGNSAPDKSGLPSDRFSAERTGGSVSTLTIQRTQQEDSAVYLCASSTTSGGMTQYFGPGTRLTVL.

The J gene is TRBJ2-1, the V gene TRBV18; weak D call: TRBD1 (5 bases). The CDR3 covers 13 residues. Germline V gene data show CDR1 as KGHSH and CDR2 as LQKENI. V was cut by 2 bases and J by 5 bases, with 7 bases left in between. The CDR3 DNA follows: TGTGCCAGCTCACCAAGGGGTGACAATGAGCAGTTCTTC. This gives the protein CASSPRGDNEQFF.

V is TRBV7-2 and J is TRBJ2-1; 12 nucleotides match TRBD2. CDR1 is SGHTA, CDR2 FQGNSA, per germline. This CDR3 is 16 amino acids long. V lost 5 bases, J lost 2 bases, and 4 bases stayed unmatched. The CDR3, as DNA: TGTGCCAGCAGCCCACTAGCGGGGGGCACCTACAATGAGCAGTTCTTC. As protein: CASSPLAGGTYNEQFF.

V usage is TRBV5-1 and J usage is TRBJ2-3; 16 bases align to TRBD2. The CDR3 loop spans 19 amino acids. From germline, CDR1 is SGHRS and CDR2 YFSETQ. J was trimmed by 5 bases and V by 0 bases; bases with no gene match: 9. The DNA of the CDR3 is TGCGCCAGCAGCTTGGTCGGGACTAGCGGGGGGGCAGTTCAAGATACGCAGTATTTT. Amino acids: CASSLVGTSGGAVQDTQYF.

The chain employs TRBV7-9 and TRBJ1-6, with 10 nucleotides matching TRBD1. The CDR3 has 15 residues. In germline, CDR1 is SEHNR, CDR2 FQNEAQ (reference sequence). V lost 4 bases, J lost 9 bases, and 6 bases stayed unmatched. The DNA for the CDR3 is TGTGCCAGCAGCTCACGGACAGGGGGAGGTTCACCCCTCCACTTT. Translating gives CASSSRTGGGSPLHF.

CDR3 residues: CASSLMTLSYNEQFF. The CDR3 DNA reads as TGCGCCAGCAGCCTTATGACACTTTCTTACAATGAGCAGTTCTTC. J is TRBJ2-1 and V is TRBV4-1; D uncertain. V lost 4 bases, J lost 4 bases, and 14 bases lay in between. Germline CDR1 and CDR2: MGHRA and YSYEKL. CDR3 size: 15 residues.

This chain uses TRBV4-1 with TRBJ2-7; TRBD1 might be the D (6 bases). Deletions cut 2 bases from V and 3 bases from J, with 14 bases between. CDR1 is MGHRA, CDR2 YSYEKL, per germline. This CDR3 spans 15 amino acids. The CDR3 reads CASSQRDIQSYEQYF. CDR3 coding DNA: TGCGCCAGCAGCCAACGGGACATCCAAAGCTACGAGCAGTACTTC.

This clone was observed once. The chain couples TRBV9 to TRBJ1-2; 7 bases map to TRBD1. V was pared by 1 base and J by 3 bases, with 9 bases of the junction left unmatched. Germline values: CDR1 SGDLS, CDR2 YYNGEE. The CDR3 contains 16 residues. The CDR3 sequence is CASSVTQGEVDYGYTF. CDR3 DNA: TGTGCCAGCAGCGTAACGCAGGGGGAGGTAGACTATGGCTACACCTTC. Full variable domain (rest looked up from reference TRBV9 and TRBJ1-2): DSGVTQTPKHLITATGQRVTLRCSPRSGDLSVYWYQQSLDQGLQFLIQYYNGEERAKGNILERFSAQQFPDLHSELNLSSLELGDSALYFCASSVTQGEVDYGYTFGSGTRLTVV.

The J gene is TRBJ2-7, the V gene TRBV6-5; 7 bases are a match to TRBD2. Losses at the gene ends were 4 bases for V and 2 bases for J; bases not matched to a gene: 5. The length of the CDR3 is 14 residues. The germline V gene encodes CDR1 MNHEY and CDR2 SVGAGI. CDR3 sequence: CASSSGTIAYEQYF. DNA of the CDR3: TGTGCCAGCAGTTCCGGGACTATCGCCTACGAGCAGTACTTC.

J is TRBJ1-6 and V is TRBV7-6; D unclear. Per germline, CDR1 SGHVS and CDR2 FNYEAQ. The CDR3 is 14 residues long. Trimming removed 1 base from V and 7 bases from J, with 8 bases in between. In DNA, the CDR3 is TGTGCCAGCAGCTTAGACACTACCAATTCACCCCTCCACTTT. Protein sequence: CASSLDTTNSPLHF.

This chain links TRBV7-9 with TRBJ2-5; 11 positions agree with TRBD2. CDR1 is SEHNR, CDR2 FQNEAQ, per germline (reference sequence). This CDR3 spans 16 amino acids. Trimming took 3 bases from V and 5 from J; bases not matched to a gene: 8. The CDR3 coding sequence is TGTGCCAGCAGCTTGCTAGCGGGGGGTTTGGGGGAGACCCAGTACTTC. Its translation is CASSLLAGGLGETQYF.

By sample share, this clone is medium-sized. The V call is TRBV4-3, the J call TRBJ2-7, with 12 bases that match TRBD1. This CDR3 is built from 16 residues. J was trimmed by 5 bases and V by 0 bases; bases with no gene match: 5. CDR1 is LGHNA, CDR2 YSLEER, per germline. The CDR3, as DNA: TGCGCCAGCAGCCAAGAATTGGGGACAGGGGGCGACGAGCAGTACTTC. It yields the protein CASSQELGTGGDEQYF.

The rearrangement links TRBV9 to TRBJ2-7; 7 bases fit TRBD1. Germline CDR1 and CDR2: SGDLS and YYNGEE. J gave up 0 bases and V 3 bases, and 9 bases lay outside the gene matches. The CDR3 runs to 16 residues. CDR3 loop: CASSAQPGQSSYEQYF. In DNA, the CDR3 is TGTGCCAGCAGCGCACAACCGGGACAGAGCTCCTACGAGCAGTACTTC.

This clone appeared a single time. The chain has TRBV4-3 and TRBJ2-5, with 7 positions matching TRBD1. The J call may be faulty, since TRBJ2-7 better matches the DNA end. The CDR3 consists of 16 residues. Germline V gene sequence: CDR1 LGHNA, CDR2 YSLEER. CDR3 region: CASSQDIGTVFYEQYF. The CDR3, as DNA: TGCGCCAGCAGCCAAGATATCGGGACAGTTTTCTACGAGCAGTACTTC.

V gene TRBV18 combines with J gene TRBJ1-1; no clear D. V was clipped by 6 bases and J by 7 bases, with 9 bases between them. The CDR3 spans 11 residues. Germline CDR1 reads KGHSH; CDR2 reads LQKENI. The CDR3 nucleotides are TGTGCCAGCTCTACGGGTCTTGAAGCTTTCTTT. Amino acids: CASSTGLEAFF.

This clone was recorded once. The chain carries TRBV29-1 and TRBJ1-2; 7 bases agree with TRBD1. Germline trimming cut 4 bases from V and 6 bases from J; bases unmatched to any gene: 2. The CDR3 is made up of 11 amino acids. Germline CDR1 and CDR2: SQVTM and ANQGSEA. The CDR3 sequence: CSVGQGDGYTF. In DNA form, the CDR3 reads TGCAGCGTTGGGCAGGGGGATGGCTACACCTTC.

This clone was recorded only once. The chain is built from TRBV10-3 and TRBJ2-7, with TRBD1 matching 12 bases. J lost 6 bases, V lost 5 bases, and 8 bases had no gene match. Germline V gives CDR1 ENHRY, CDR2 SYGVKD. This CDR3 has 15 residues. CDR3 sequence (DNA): TGTGCCATCAGTTATAAGGGACAGGGGGCGGTCGAGCAGTACTTC. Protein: CAISYKGQGAVEQYF.

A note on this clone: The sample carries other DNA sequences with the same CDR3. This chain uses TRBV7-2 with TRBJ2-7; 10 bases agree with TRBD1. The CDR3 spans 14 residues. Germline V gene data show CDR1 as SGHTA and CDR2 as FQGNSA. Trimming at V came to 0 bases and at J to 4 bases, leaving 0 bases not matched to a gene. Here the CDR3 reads CASSLAGQGYEQYF. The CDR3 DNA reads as TGTGCCAGCAGCTTAGCGGGACAGGGGTACGAGCAGTACTTC.

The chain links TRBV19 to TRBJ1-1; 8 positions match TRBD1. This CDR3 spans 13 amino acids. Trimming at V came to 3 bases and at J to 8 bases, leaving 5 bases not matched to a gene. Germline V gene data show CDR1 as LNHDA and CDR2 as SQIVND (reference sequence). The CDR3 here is CASSMSTGGEAFF. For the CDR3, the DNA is TGTGCCAGTAGTATGAGCACAGGGGGAGAAGCTTTCTTT. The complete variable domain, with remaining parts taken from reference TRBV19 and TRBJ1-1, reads DGGITQSPKYLFRKEGQNVTLSCEQNLNHDAMYWYRQDPGQGLRLIYYSQIVNDFQKGDIAEGYSVSREKKESFPLTVTSAQKNPTAFYLCASSMSTGGEAFFGQGTRLTVV.

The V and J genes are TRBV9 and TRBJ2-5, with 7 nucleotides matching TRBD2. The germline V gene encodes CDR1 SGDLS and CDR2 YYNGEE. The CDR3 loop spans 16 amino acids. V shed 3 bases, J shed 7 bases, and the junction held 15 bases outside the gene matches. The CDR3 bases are TGTGCCAGCAGCGGGGTGGCTAGCGGCCCTTTGGGGACCCAGTACTTC. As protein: CASSGVASGPLGTQYF.